This T cell receptor beta chain was profiled in a study of blood T cell repertoires in COVID-19 (dated by TCRdb to 2018 to 2020). About the study as a whole: Collaborator samples came from the United States, Italy and Spain and covered acute and convalescent phases of COVID-19. Sample metadata almost always included a de-identified subject ID, COVID-19 status, age in years and sex. Where available, HLA class I and class II types were obtained from metadata supplied by the sample provider rather than from assay-based typing. Deeply sampled blood TCRbeta repertoires from subjects exposed to, actively infected with, or recovered from COVID-19 were included in the dataset. A freely available public database, intended as a resource for researchers studying the immune response to SARS-CoV-2, is where the repertoires were released. The material from the prospective study consisted of cDNA or gDNA derived from T cells, B-cell-depleted T cells, or PBMCs. The samples were drawn from two sources: the first 160 participants of the ongoing ImmuneRACE study, and 1,000 to 1,500 subjects contributed by 6 global collaborators. Study-wide conclusions, independent of this receptor: How much clinical and demographic metadata was included differed by source and by participant, and the metadata was provided uncurated.

TCRbeta CDR3 regions were amplified from genomic DNA using the immunoSEQ Assay, a bias-controlled multiplex PCR. The original methods were these. The number of nucleated cells in each sample was estimated from the amplification of reference gene primers within the assay. To quantify the absolute abundance of each unique TCRbeta CDR3 rearrangement, sequence reads were collapsed and filtered. For each sample, productive Simpson clonality was calculated by taking the square root of Simpson's diversity index across productive rearrangements. Drawn from immuneACCESS, this table holds only the in-frame rearrangements with V and J called that TCRdb kept. Clones are partly lost; checked studies trace under half to an unresolved V gene and leave the rest unexplained. That table gives V, J and clone size, and the DNA gave D and trimming. The sample table holds about 42,000 clones, of which about 85% were seen once. The ten largest account for 9% to 15% of the sample.

Turning to this clone: Its recognized antigen is unknown. Base qualities were left out, and no much larger clone turns up one base away.

The CDR3 holds 13 amino acids from the cysteine to the phenylalanine. Only the CDR3 region is kept as DNA, spanning 39 bases read in frame from base 1. As encoded in the germline V gene, CDR1 is ENHRY while CDR2 is SYGVKD. Trimming costs V 5 bases and J 3 bases, and their ends lie 9 bases apart. Whole blood was collected in K2EDTA tubes by collaborating institutions according to the institutions' own protocols. For TCRbeta analysis, collaborator samples were shipped as frozen whole blood, as isolated PBMCs, or as DNA extracted from either sample type. The TCR comes from a human donor in a cohort sampled during active COVID-19. Sequenced input: peripheral blood. The chain is assembled from TRBV10-3 and TRBJ2-3; the D gene is possibly TRBD1, with 6 bases matching. DNA sequence: TGTGCCATCAGTCCGGGACAAACAGATACGCAGTATTTT. This is translated as CAISPGQTDTQYF.